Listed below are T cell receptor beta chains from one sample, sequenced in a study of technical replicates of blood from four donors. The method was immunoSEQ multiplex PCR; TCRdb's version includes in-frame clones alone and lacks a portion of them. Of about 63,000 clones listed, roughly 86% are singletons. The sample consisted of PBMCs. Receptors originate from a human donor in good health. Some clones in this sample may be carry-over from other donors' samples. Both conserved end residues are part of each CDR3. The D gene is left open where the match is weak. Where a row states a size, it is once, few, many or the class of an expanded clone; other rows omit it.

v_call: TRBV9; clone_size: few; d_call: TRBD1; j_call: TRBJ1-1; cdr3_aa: CASSVVGTGDEAFF; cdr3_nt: TGTGCCAGCAGCGTAGTGGGGACAGGGGATGAAGCTTTCTTT
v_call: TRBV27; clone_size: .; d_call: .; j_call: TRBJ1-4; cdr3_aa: CASSLVGGANEKLFF; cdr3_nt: TGTGCCAGCAGTTTAGTAGGCGGAGCTAATGAAAAACTGTTTTTT
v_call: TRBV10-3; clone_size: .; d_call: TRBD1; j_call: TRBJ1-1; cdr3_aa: CAISVEGARTEAFF; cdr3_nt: TGTGCCATCAGTGTTGAGGGGGCAAGGACTGAAGCTTTCTTT
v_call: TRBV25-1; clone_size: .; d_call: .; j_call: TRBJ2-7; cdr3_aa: CASSEFNSYEQYF; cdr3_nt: TGTGCCAGCAGTGAATTCAACAGCTACGAGCAGTACTTC
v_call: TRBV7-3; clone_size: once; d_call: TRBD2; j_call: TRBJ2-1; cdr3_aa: CASSGAGSNEQFF; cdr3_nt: TGTGCCAGCAGCGGAGCGGGATCCAATGAGCAGTTCTTC
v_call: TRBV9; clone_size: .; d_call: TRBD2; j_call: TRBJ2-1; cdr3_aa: CASSVVPGGANEQFF; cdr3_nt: TGTGCCAGCAGCGTAGTACCGGGGGGGGCGAATGAGCAGTTCTTC
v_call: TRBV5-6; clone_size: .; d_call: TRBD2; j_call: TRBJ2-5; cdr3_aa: CASSWTTSGVIIQYF; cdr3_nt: TGTGCCAGCAGCTGGACGACTAGCGGGGTTATTATCCAGTACTTC
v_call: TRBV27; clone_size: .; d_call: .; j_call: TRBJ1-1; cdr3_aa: CASSLGQSRNTEAFF; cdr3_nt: TGTGCCAGCAGCCTCGGACAGAGCAGAAACACTGAAGCTTTCTTT
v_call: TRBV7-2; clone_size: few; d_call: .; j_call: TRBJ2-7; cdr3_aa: CASSPTRTNSDEQYF; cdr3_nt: TGTGCCAGCAGCCCTACCCGGACTAATTCGGACGAGCAGTACTTC
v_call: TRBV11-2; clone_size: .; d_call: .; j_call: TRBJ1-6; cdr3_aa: CASRLPGQRNSPLHF; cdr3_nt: TGTGCCAGCAGATTACCCGGACAGCGCAATTCACCCCTCCACTTT
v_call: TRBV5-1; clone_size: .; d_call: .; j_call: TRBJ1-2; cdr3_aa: CASSSLTGIAYGYTF; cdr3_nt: TGCGCCAGCAGCAGCTTAACAGGGATTGCCTATGGCTACACCTTC
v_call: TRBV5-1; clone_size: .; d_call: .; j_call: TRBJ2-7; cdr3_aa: CASTEGGAREQYF; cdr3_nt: TGCGCCAGCACCGAGGGGGGGGCGCGTGAGCAGTACTTC
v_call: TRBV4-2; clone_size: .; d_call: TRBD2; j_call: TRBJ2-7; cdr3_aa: CASSQAPLAGAYEQYF; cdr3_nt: TGTGCCAGCAGCCAAGCTCCCCTAGCGGGGGCGTACGAGCAGTACTTC
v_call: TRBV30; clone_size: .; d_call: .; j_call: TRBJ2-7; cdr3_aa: CAGGQGGEQYF; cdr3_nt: TGTGCCGGGGGCCAGGGGGGCGAGCAGTACTTC
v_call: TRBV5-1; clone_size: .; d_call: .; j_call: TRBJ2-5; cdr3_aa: CASSVGGSQETQYF; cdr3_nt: TGCGCCAGCAGCGTTGGCGGCAGCCAAGAGACCCAGTACTTC
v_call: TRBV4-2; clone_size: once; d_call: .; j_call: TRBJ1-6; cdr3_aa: CASSQKRTVEYAPLHF; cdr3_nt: TGTGCCAGCAGCCAGAAGAGGACAGTAGAATATGCACCCCTCCACTTT
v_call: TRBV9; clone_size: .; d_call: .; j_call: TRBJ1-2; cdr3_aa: CASSVGGAGNYGYTF; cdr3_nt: TGTGCCAGCAGCGTAGGCGGGGCTGGTAACTATGGCTACACCTTC
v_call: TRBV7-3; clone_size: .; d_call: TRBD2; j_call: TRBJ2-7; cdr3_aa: CASSLTCLAGGPYEQYF; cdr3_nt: TGTGCCAGCAGCTTAACTTGCCTAGCGGGAGGGCCGTACGAGCAGTACTTC
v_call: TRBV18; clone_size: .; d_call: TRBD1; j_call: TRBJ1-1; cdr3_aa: CASSTGIMNTEAFF; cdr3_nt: TGTGCCAGCTCGACAGGGATCATGAACACTGAAGCTTTCTTT
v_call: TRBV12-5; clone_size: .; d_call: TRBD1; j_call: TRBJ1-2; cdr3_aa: CASGLDRGQAGYTF; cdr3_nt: TGTGCTAGTGGCCTAGACAGGGGGCAAGCTGGCTACACCTTC
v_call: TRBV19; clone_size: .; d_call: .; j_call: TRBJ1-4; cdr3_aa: CASSGQPTNEKLFF; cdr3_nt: TGTGCCAGTAGTGGACAGCCAACTAATGAAAAACTGTTTTTT
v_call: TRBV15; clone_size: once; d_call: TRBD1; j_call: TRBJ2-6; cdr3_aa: CATSRGQGADSGANVLTF; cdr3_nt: TGTGCCACCAGCAGAGGACAGGGGGCTGACTCTGGGGCCAACGTCCTGACTTTC
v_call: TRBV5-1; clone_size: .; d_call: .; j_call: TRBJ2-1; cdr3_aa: CASSLASRANEQFF; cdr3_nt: TGCGCCAGCAGCTTGGCGTCCAGGGCGAATGAGCAGTTCTTC
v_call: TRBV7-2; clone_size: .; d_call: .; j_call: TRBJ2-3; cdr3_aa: CASSPRDGDTQYF; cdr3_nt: TGTGCCAGCAGCCCGAGGGATGGAGATACGCAGTATTTT
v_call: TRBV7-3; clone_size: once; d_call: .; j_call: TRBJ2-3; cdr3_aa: CASSLSYTDTQYF; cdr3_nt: TGTGCCAGCAGCTTAAGTTATACAGATACGCAGTATTTT
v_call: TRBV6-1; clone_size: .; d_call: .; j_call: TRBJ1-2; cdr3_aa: CASSEAARGYGYTF; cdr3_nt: TGTGCCAGCAGTGAGGCGGCGCGGGGCTATGGCTACACCTTC
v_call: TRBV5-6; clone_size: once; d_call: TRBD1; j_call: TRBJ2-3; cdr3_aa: CASSFGQGAADTQYF; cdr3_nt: TGTGCCAGCAGCTTCGGACAGGGGGCGGCAGATACGCAGTATTTT